This is a list of T cell receptor beta chains from one sample in a study of shared clonotypes between healthy human individuals. Assay used: immunoSEQ multiplex PCR; TCRdb lists only in-frame clones, some missing. The sample has 2 million to 2.5 million clones; approximately 94% are singletons. Material: naive CD4+ T cells from PBMCs. These receptors were collected from a man younger than 35 in good health. Some clones in this sample may be carry-over from other donors' samples. CDR3s include the opening cysteine and the closing phenylalanine or tryptophan. The D gene is left open where the match is weak. The size entry is marked missing in some rows and otherwise reads once, few, many or a size class.

TRBV5-1	TRBJ2-5	TRBD2	16	.	CASSPGLAVSKETQYF	TGCGCCAGCAGCCCGGGACTAGCGGTTAGCAAAGAGACCCAGTACTTC
TRBV2	TRBJ2-5	.	14	.	CASRIFTGQETQYF	TGTGCCAGCCGCATTTTCACAGGCCAAGAGACCCAGTACTTC
TRBV6-1	TRBJ1-3	.	14	.	CASINQGTGNTIYF	TGTGCCAGCATTAATCAGGGGACTGGAAACACCATATATTTT
TRBV28	TRBJ1-2	.	11	.	CATQQNYGYTF	TGTGCCACCCAACAGAACTATGGCTACACCTTC
TRBV11-2	TRBJ1-3	.	16	.	CASSRVSGTSGNTIYF	TGTGCCAGCAGCCGAGTCTCCGGGACCTCTGGAAACACCATATATTTT
TRBV4-1	TRBJ2-7	.	18	.	CASSQVPTTMYTEYEQYF	TGCGCCAGCAGCCAAGTTCCTACCACGATGTATACAGAATACGAGCAGTACTTC
TRBV5-1	TRBJ2-7	.	14	.	CASSSRASSYEQYF	TGCGCCAGCAGCTCGAGGGCGAGTTCCTACGAGCAGTACTTC
TRBV18	TRBJ2-3	.	15	.	CASSPVARGSDTQYF	TGTGCCAGCTCACCAGTCGCCAGGGGTTCAGATACGCAGTATTTT
TRBV28	TRBJ2-7	TRBD1	15	.	CASSLAGTANYEQYF	TGTGCCAGCAGTTTAGCCGGGACAGCAAACTACGAGCAGTACTTC
TRBV11-3	TRBJ2-3	TRBD2	15	.	CASSHLAGSTDTQYF	TGTGCCAGCAGCCATCTAGCGGGTAGCACAGATACGCAGTATTTT
TRBV29-1	TRBJ2-4	.	13	.	CSVDRLAKNIQYF	TGCAGCGTAGACAGGCTAGCCAAAAACATTCAGTACTTC
TRBV6-1	TRBJ2-7	TRBD2	15	once	CASMRVWTGGGEQYF	TGTGCCAGCATGCGGGTGTGGACGGGGGGAGGCGAGCAGTACTTC
TRBV28	TRBJ1-2	.	14	.	CATPSGQGIYGYTF	TGTGCCACCCCGAGTGGGCAGGGGATCTATGGCTACACCTTC
TRBV11-3	TRBJ2-3	TRBD1	19	once	CASSLNYRGPGQGPDTQYF	TGTGCCAGCAGCTTAAATTACCGGGGGCCGGGACAGGGGCCAGATACGCAGTATTTT
TRBV7-6	TRBJ1-1	.	17	.	CASSLNSFGAGMVEAFF	TGTGCCAGCAGCTTAAATTCGTTCGGAGCCGGGATGGTGGAAGCTTTCTTT
TRBV9	TRBJ2-1	.	13	.	CASSVEGMDEQFF	TGTGCCAGCAGCGTAGAGGGGATGGATGAGCAGTTCTTC
TRBV14	TRBJ2-7	.	11	few	CASSHATEQYF	TGTGCCAGCAGCCATGCAACCGAGCAGTACTTC
TRBV7-8	TRBJ2-7	TRBD2	19	.	CASSLVVSRVAGPSYEQYF	TGTGCCAGCAGCTTAGTAGTCTCGAGGGTAGCGGGACCCTCCTACGAGCAGTACTTC
TRBV29-1	TRBJ2-4	TRBD1	13	.	CSVEVDRGNIQYF	TGCAGCGTTGAAGTAGACAGGGGAAACATTCAGTACTTC
TRBV10-3	TRBJ2-3	.	17	once	CAISDVPNRAPTDTQYF	TGTGCCATCAGTGACGTCCCCAATAGGGCCCCTACAGATACGCAGTATTTT
TRBV5-1	TRBJ2-1	.	15	.	CASSLRDVTYDEQFF	TGCGCCAGCAGCCTCCGGGACGTCACCTACGATGAGCAGTTCTTC
TRBV19	TRBJ2-3	TRBD1	15	.	CASSPGTGSTSLKYF	TGTGCCAGTAGCCCTGGGACAGGGAGTACGAGTTTGAAGTATTTT
TRBV4-1	TRBJ1-4	.	14	.	CASSQGPTSKKLFF	TGCGCCAGCAGCCAAGGACCCACATCTAAAAAACTGTTTTTT
TRBV21-1	TRBJ1-1	.	15	once	CASSKPRGLPTEAFF	TGTGCCAGCAGCAAACCTAGGGGTCTGCCCACTGAAGCTTTCTTT
TRBV15	TRBJ2-7	TRBD2	15	.	CATSREASGSYEQYF	TGTGCCACCAGCAGAGAGGCTAGCGGGAGCTACGAGCAGTACTTC
TRBV7-3	TRBJ2-1	.	15	.	CASSLTRAGTGEQFF	TGTGCCAGCAGCTTAACCCGGGCCGGGACCGGTGAGCAGTTCTTC
TRBV25-1	TRBJ1-1	TRBD1	15	once	CASSESMTGGDEAFF	TGTGCCAGCAGTGAATCTATGACAGGGGGCGATGAAGCTTTCTTT
TRBV5-1	TRBJ2-3	.	14	.	CASNLAGSTDTQYF	TGCGCCAGCAACTTGGCCGGATCCACAGATACGCAGTATTTT
TRBV11-2	TRBJ2-7	TRBD2	16	once	CASSLKLAGDPYEQYF	TGTGCCAGCAGCTTAAAACTAGCGGGAGACCCCTACGAGCAGTACTTC
TRBV4-2	TRBJ2-1	.	16	.	CASSQDRERGWNEQFF	TGTGCCAGCAGCCAAGATCGGGAGAGGGGTTGGAATGAGCAGTTCTTC
TRBV11-3	TRBJ2-3	TRBD1	16	once	CASAPGQGWGTDTQYF	TGTGCCAGCGCACCCGGACAGGGATGGGGCACAGATACGCAGTATTTT
TRBV28	TRBJ1-3	TRBD1	15	.	CASNPQGGGVNTIYF	TGTGCCAGCAACCCCCAGGGGGGGGGCGTGAACACCATATATTTT